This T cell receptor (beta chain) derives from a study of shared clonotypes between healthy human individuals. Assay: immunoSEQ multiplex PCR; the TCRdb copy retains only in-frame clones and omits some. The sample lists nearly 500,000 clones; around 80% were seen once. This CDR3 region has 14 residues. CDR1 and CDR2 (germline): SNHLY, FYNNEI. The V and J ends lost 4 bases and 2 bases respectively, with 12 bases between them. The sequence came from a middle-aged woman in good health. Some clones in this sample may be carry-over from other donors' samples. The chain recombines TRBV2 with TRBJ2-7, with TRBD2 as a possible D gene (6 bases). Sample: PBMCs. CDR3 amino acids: CASSGQGGPYEQYF. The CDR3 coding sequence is TGTGCCAGCAGTGGGCAGGGAGGTCCCTACGAGCAGTACTTC. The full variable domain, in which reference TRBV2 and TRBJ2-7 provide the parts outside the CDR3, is EPEVTQTPSHQVTQMGQEVILRCVPISNHLYFYWYRQILGQKVEFLVSFYNNEISEKSEIFDDQFSVERPDGSNFTLKIRSTKLEDSAMYFCASSGQGGPYEQYFGPGTRLTVT.